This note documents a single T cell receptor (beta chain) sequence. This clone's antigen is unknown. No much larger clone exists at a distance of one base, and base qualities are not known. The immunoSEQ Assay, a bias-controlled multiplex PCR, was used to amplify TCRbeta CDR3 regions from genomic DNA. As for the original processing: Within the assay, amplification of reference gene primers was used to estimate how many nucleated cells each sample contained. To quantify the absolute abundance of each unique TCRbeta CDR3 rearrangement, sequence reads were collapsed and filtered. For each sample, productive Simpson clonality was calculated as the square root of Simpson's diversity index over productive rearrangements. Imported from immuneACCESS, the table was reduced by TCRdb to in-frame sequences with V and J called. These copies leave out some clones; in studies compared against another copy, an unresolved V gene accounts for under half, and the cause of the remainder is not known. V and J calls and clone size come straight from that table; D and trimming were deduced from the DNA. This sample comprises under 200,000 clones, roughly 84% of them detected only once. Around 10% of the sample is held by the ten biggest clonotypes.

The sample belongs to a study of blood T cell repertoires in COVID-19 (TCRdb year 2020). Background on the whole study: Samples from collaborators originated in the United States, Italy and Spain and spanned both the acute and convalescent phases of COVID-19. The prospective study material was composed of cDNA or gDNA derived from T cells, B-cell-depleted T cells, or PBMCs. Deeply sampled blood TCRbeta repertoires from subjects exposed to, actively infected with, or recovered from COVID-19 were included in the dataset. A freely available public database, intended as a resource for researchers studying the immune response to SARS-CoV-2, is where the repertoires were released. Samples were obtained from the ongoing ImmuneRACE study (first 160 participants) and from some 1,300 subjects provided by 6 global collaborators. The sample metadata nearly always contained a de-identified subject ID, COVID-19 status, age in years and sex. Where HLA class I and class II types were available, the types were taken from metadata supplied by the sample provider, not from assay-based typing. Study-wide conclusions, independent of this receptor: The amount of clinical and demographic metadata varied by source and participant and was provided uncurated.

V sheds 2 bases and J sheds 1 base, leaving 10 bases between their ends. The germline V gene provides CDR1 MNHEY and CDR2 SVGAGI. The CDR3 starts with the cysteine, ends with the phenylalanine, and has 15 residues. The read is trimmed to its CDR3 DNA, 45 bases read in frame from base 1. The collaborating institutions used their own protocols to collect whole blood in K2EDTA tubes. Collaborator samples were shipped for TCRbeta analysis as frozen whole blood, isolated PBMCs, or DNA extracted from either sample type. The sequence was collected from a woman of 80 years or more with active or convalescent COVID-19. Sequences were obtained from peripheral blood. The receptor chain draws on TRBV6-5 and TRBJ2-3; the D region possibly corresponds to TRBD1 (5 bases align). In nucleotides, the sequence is TGTGCCAGCAGTTACAGGGGATCGGGCACAGATACGCAGTATTTT. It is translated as CASSYRGSGTDTQYF.